The 12 T cell receptor beta chains below were found in one sample sequenced in a study of blood T cell repertoires in COVID-19. Sequencing used immunoSEQ multiplex PCR; TCRdb keeps in-frame clones, though not all of them. The table includes approximately 250,000 clones, more than 80% detected once. The material sequenced was PBMCs or T cells enriched from blood (not recorded which). The receptors originated from a woman aged 30 to 39 with acute COVID-19.

The V and J genes are TRBV28 and TRBJ1-5, with D tentatively TRBD1 (6 bases). Germline V gene lookup returns CDR1 MDHEN and CDR2 SYDVKM. V shed 5 bases and J shed 4 bases, with 18 bases lying between them. The CDR3 totals 16 residues. CDR3 amino acids: CASSTGHRAKNQPQHF. The CDR3 DNA sequence: TGTGCCAGCAGTACGGGACACAGGGCGAAAAATCAGCCCCAGCATTTT.

This clone was seen just once. The chain joins TRBV3-1 (or the pseudogene TRBV3-2) to TRBJ2-6; D unresolved. Germline CDR1 LGHDT, CDR2 YNNKEL (reference sequence). V was shortened by 1 base and J by 0 bases, with 7 bases between the two germline ends. The CDR3 runs 16 residues. The DNA for the CDR3 is TGTGCCAGCAGCCAAGGCGCGAGCTCTGGGGCCAACGTCCTGACTTTC. This encodes CASSQGASSGANVLTF.

The gene calls are TRBV4-1 and TRBJ1-5; no clear D. The CDR3 contains 13 residues. Per the germline V gene, CDR1 is MGHRA and CDR2 is YSYEKL. V shed 0 bases and J shed 9 bases, with 9 bases lying between them. The CDR3 coding sequence is TGCGCCAGCAGCCAAGATTTTAGCGGGCCCCAGCATTTT. This codes for CASSQDFSGPQHF.

This chain joins TRBV24-1 and TRBJ2-1, with 11 bases lining up with TRBD1. Germline CDR1 is KGHDR and CDR2 is SFDVKD. The CDR3 is 13 amino acids. The ends lost 10 bases at V and 3 bases at J; junction bases unmatched: 1. As DNA, the CDR3 is TGTGCCACAGGGACAGGGGGCTACAATGAGCAGTTCTTC. Protein: CATGTGGYNEQFF.

The CDR3 DNA reads as TGTGCCAGCAGTTTAGGGGCGGTCGGCAACTATGGCTACACCTTC. It is translated as CASSLGAVGNYGYTF. The chain links TRBV28 to TRBJ1-2; D might be TRBD1 (5 bases). V was clipped by 2 bases and J by 2 bases, with 12 bases between them. This CDR3 spans 15 amino acids. Germline CDR1 is MDHEN and CDR2 is SYDVKM.

The J gene is TRBJ1-5, the V gene TRBV7-8, with D perhaps matching TRBD1 (6 bases). CDR1 is SGHVS, CDR2 FQNEAQ, per germline. The CDR3 runs 19 residues. The V gene lost 10 bases and the J gene lost 2 bases, with 30 bases spanning the gap. CDR3 amino acids: CATSNRTGTLLWGNQPQHF. CDR3 sequence (DNA): TGTGCCACCTCAAACCGAACCGGGACACTACTTTGGGGCAATCAGCCCCAGCATTTT.

J is TRBJ2-3 and V is TRBV28, with 7 nucleotides matching TRBD2. CDR1 MDHEN and CDR2 SYDVKM come from the germline V gene. CDR3 length: 15 residues. Unmatched junction bases numbered 9, after V lost 7 bases and J lost 2 bases. CDR3 sequence (DNA): TGTGCCAGCACCCCCGCGGGGGAGACCACAGATACGCAGTATTTT. It translates to CASTPAGETTDTQYF.

The rearrangement uses TRBV28 and TRBJ2-4, with D unclear. This CDR3 is built from 13 residues. Trimming took off 7 bases at V and 3 bases at J, with 10 bases between the two ends. Germline-derived CDR1 and CDR2 are MDHEN and SYDVKM. The CDR3 protein is CASKAQDKNIQYF. CDR3 bases: TGTGCCAGCAAAGCCCAGGACAAAAACATTCAGTACTTC.

The gene calls are TRBV7-2 and TRBJ1-5, with 9 bases identical to TRBD1. The germline V gene has CDR1 SGHTA and CDR2 FQGNSA. This CDR3 has 15 residues. Unmatched junction bases numbered 9, after V lost 5 bases and J lost 7 bases. CDR3 DNA sequence: TGTGCCAGCAGCGTCCGGACAGGGGCCGAACAGCCCCAGCATTTT. Its translation is CASSVRTGAEQPQHF. Based on the CDR3 plus reference TRBV7-2 and TRBJ1-5, the full variable domain is GAGVSQSPSNKVTEKGKDVELRCDPISGHTALYWYRQSLGQGLEFLIYFQGNSAPDKSGLPSDRFSAERTGGSVSTLTIQRTQQEDSAVYLCASSVRTGAEQPQHFGDGTRLSIL.

This clone has only one observation. The chain joins TRBV24-1 to TRBJ2-6; the D is unclear. Trimming took off 7 bases at V and 4 bases at J, with 16 bases between the two ends. The CDR3 runs 16 residues. CDR1 and CDR2 from the germline V gene are KGHDR and SFDVKD. CDR3 coding DNA: TGTGCCACCAGCCCTGGCCCGAATTCGGGGGCCAACGTCCTGACTTTC. Translating gives CATSPGPNSGANVLTF.

The rearrangement joins TRBV24-1 to TRBJ2-2; 7 positions match TRBD1. With 7 bases clipped from V and 3 bases from J, the junction kept 13 bases outside the gene matches. This CDR3 region has 17 residues. The V gene's germline CDR1 is KGHDR and CDR2 SFDVKD. The CDR3 here is CATSLGTALGDTGELFF. The CDR3 DNA follows: TGTGCCACCAGCTTGGGGACAGCCCTCGGGGACACCGGGGAGCTGTTTTTT.

J is TRBJ2-7 and V is TRBV5-1; D ambiguous. CDR1 SGHRS and CDR2 YFSETQ come from the germline V gene. The CDR3 has 13 amino acids. Trimming stripped 3 bases from V and 0 bases from J, with 7 bases between. CDR3 protein: CASSYSSSYEQYF. The CDR3 DNA is TGCGCCAGCAGCTACAGTTCCTCCTACGAGCAGTACTTC.